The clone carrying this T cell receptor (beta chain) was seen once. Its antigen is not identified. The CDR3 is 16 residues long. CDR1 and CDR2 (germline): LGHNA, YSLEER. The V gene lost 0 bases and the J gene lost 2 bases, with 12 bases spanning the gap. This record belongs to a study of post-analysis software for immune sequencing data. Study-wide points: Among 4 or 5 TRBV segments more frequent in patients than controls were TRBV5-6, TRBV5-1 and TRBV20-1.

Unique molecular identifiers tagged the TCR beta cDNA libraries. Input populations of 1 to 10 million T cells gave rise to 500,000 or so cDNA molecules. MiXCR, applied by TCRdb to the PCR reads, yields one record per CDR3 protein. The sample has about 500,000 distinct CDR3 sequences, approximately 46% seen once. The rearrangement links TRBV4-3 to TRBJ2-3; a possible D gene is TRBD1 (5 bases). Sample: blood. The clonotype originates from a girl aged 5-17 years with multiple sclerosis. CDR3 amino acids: CASSQDRGSYTDTQYF. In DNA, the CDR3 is TGCGCCAGCAGCCAAGATAGGGGCAGCTACACAGATACGCAGTATTTT.